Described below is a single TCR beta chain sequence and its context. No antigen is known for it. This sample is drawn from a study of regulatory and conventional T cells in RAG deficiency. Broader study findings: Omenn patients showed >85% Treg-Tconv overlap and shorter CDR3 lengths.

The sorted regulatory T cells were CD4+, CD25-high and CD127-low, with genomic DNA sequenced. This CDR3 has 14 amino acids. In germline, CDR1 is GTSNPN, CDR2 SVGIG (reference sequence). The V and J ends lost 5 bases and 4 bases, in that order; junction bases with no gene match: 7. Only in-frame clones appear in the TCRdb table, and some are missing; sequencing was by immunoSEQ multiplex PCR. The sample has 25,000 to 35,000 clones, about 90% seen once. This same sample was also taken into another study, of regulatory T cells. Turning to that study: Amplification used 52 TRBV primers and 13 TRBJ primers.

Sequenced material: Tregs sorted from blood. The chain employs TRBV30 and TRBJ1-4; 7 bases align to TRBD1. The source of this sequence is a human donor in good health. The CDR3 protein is CAWERTGFNEKLFF. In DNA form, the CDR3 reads TGTGCCTGGGAAAGGACAGGATTTAATGAAAAACTGTTTTTT.